These T cell receptor beta chains were read from a single sample in a study of CD8 T cells in ankylosing spondylitis. TCRdb used MiXCR to reprocess the 5' RACE reads, holding one entry per CDR3 protein. Among 150,000 to 200,000 distinct CDR3 sequences, roughly 12% were seen once, and the ten largest hold about 27%. The sequenced sample was blood, either unsorted or a sorted T cell fraction (not recorded which). The receptors shown here come from a male donor with ankylosing spondylitis or in good health (not recorded which). Both conserved end residues are trimmed from each CDR3. D genes are given only for firm matches. A row's size may be missing; if present it is once, few, many or a size class.

CDR3: ASSLTTANTEAF; J: TRBJ1-1; D: NA; size: many; V: TRBV5-1
CDR3: ASSRSSGRGDNEQF; J: TRBJ2-1; D: TRBD2; size: few; V: TRBV14
CDR3: ASTQHAVGTGSYEQY; J: TRBJ2-7; D: TRBD1; size: many; V: TRBV6-2/TRBV6-3
CDR3: AITDGPEQF; J: TRBJ2-1; D: NA; size: many; V: TRBV10-3
CDR3: ASSQDDRQGMAF; J: TRBJ1-1; D: TRBD1; size: many; V: TRBV4-3
CDR3: ASSLYRGTDTQY; J: TRBJ2-3; D: NA; size: many; V: TRBV27
CDR3: ASSSTGGGELF; J: TRBJ2-2; D: NA; size: few; V: TRBV11-2
CDR3: ASSMRTSGKGETQY; J: TRBJ2-5; D: TRBD2; size: many; V: TRBV12-3/TRBV12-4
CDR3: AIRDNAEAF; J: TRBJ1-1; D: NA; size: NA; V: TRBV10-3
CDR3: SASDSGSPYNEQF; J: TRBJ2-1; D: TRBD2; size: many; V: TRBV20-1
CDR3: SARVAGGVYEQF; J: TRBJ2-1; D: TRBD2; size: once; V: TRBV20-1
CDR3: SVTGGPDTQY; J: TRBJ2-3; D: NA; size: NA; V: TRBV29-1
CDR3: ASSLAGTSSWKTQY; J: TRBJ2-5; D: TRBD2; size: few; V: TRBV7-9
CDR3: ASSLGAAGAGKLF; J: TRBJ1-4; D: NA; size: many; V: TRBV7-6
CDR3: ASSQGNQPQH; J: TRBJ1-5; D: NA; size: few; V: TRBV3-1
CDR3: ASSSNSVTQETQY; J: TRBJ2-5; D: NA; size: many; V: TRBV28
CDR3: ASSLFGGRRSYNEQF; J: TRBJ2-1; D: NA; size: many; V: TRBV5-1
CDR3: SARNTGRSTDTQY; J: TRBJ2-3; D: NA; size: many; V: TRBV20-1
CDR3: ASSLGQGSYEQY; J: TRBJ2-7; D: NA; size: many; V: TRBV5-1
CDR3: VSSPYGASSYEQY; J: TRBJ2-7; D: NA; size: NA; V: TRBV7-6
CDR3: ASSLIRKTPDSSTDTQY; J: TRBJ2-3; D: NA; size: NA; V: TRBV5-1
CDR3: ASSLSGPTNEQF; J: TRBJ2-1; D: NA; size: NA; V: TRBV11-2
CDR3: ASRPRGQREEKLF; J: TRBJ1-4; D: NA; size: NA; V: TRBV12-3/TRBV12-4
CDR3: ASSLSGSYNEQF; J: TRBJ2-1; D: TRBD2; size: few; V: TRBV5-1
CDR3: ASSLDAGTSGTGTQY; J: TRBJ2-3; D: TRBD2; size: many; V: TRBV5-1
CDR3: ASSAWTSDIEDTQY; J: TRBJ2-3; D: TRBD2; size: many; V: TRBV13
CDR3: SATPTGAGALGEQY; J: TRBJ2-7; D: TRBD2; size: NA; V: TRBV20-1
CDR3: ASSLASQGLSGANVLT; J: TRBJ2-6; D: TRBD1; size: NA; V: TRBV7-6
CDR3: SARDRQGRNYGYT; J: TRBJ1-2; D: TRBD1; size: few; V: TRBV20-1
CDR3: ASSLAGVNQPQH; J: TRBJ1-5; D: NA; size: many; V: TRBV13
CDR3: AISTSGGNTDTQY; J: TRBJ2-3; D: TRBD2; size: many; V: TRBV10-3
CDR3: ASSPGFLFSGNTIY; J: TRBJ1-3; D: NA; size: NA; V: TRBV7-9
CDR3: ASTPALGTRFGEQY; J: TRBJ2-7; D: NA; size: few; V: TRBV5-1
CDR3: ASSLLLAGDNEQF; J: TRBJ2-1; D: TRBD2; size: many; V: TRBV5-1
CDR3: SARDVNRVDTQY; J: TRBJ2-3; D: NA; size: NA; V: TRBV20-1
CDR3: ASRQAPHRRDTQY; J: TRBJ2-3; D: NA; size: few; V: TRBV5-1
CDR3: ASSVQYEQY; J: TRBJ2-7; D: NA; size: many; V: TRBV9
CDR3: AISGGAMGSNQPQH; J: TRBJ1-5; D: NA; size: many; V: TRBV10-3
CDR3: ASSFTGNEQY; J: TRBJ2-7; D: NA; size: NA; V: TRBV7-6
CDR3: SAQTDRDTEAF; J: TRBJ1-1; D: TRBD1; size: many; V: TRBV20-1
CDR3: ASEGPREADFGRVPYNEQF; J: TRBJ2-1; D: TRBD2; size: once; V: TRBV2
CDR3: ASSYVSVSYNEQF; J: TRBJ2-1; D: NA; size: few; V: TRBV6-2/TRBV6-3
CDR3: ASTIGTTVKDEQF; J: TRBJ2-1; D: TRBD2; size: NA; V: TRBV5-1